This T cell receptor beta chain was profiled in a study of metastatic and nonmetastatic thyroid tumors. From the PCR reads, TCRdb re-called clones with MiXCR. The sample records 15,000 to 20,000 clones, 30% to 35% being singletons. This clone was observed many times. Patients underwent thyroid surgery, and none had received any treatment before it. The sample taken for sequencing was blood. This clonotype was sampled from a female donor with papillary thyroid cancer or a benign thyroid nodule (not recorded which). Some clones in this sample may be carry-over from other donors' samples.

The CDR3 nucleotides read TGCAGTGCTAGAAAGCGGGGGGGCAGAACAGATACGCAGTATTTT. Residues: CSARKRGGRTDTQYF. This sequence joins TRBV20-1 and TRBJ2-3, with 10 bases identical to TRBD2. The length of the CDR3 is 15 residues. V gave up 2 bases and J gave up 3 bases; unmatched junction bases: 5. Per the germline V gene, CDR1 is DFQATT and CDR2 is SNEGSKA (reference sequence).